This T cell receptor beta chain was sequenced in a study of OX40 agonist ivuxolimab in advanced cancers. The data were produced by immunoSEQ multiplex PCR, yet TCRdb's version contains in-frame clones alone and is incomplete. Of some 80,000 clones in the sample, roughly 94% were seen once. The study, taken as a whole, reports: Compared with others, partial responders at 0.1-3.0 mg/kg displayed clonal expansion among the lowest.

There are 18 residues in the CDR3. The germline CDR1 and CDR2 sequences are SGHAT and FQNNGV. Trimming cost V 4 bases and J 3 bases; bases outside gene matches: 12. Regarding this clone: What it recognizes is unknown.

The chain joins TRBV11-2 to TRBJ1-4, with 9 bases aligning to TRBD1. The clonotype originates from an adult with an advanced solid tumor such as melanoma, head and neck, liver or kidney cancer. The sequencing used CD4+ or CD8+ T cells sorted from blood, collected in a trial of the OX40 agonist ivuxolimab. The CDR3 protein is CASSSRDREGIANEKLFF. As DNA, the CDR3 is TGTGCCAGCAGCTCCCGGGACAGGGAGGGCATAGCTAATGAAAAACTGTTTTTT.